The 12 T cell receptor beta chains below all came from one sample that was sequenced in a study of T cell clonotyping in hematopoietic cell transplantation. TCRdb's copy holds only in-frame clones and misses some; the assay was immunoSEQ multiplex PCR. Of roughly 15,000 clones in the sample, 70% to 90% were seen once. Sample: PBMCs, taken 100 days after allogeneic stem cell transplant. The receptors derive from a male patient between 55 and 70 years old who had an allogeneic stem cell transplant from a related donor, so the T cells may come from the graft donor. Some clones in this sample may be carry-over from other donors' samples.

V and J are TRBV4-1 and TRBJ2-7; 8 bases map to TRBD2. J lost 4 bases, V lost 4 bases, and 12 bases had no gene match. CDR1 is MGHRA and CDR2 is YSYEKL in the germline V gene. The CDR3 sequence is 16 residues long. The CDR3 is CASSPPPGREGYEQYF. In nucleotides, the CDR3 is TGCGCCAGCAGCCCGCCCCCGGGACGGGAGGGATACGAGCAGTACTTC.

CDR3 DNA sequence: TGTGCCAGCAGCTTAGTGGGATCTGGAAACACCATATATTTT. It yields the protein CASSLVGSGNTIYF. This chain uses TRBV7-2 with TRBJ1-3; D gene uncertain. V was pared by 1 base and J by 1 base, with 5 bases between. The CDR3 runs to 14 residues. CDR1 and CDR2 from the germline V gene are SGHTA and FQGNSA.

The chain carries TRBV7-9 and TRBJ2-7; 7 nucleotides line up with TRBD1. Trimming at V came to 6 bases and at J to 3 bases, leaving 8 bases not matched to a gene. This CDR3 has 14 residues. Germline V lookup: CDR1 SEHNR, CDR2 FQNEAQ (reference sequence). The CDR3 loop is CASRPTTGYYEQYF. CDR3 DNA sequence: TGTGCCAGCAGACCAACGACAGGGTACTACGAGCAGTACTTC.

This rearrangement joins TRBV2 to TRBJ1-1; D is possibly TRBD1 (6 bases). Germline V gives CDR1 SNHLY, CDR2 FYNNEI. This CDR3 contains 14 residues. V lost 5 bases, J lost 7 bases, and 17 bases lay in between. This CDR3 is CASSKTGYPGEAFF. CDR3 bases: TGTGCCAGCAGTAAAACAGGGTACCCCGGTGAAGCTTTCTTT.

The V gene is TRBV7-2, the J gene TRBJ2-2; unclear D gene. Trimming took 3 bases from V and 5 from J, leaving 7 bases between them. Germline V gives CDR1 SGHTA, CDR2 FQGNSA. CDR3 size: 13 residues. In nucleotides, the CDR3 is TGTGCCAGCAGCTTCGTCGTGACCGGGGAGCTGTTTTTT. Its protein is CASSFVVTGELFF.

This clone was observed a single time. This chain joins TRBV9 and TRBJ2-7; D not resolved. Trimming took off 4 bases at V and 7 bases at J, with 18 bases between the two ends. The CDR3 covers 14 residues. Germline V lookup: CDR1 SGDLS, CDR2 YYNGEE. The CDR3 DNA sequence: TGTGCCAGCAGCCCGAGCTGGGTTGGCTTTGAGCAGTACTTC. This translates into CASSPSWVGFEQYF.

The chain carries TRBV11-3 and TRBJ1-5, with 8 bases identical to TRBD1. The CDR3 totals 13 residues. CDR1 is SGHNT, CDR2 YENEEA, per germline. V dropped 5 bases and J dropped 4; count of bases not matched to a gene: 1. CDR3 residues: CASSRTGNQPQHF. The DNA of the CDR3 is TGTGCCAGCAGCAGGACAGGGAATCAGCCCCAGCATTTT.

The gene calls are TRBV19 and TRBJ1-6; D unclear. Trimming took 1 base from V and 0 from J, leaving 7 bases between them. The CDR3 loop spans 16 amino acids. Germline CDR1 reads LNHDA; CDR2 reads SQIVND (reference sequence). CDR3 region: CASSIADGSYNSPLHF. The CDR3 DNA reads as TGTGCCAGTAGTATAGCCGACGGCTCCTATAATTCACCCCTCCACTTT.

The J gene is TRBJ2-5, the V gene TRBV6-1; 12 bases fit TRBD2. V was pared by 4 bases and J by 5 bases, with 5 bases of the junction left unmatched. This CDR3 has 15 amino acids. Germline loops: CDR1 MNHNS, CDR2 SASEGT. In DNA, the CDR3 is TGTGCCAGCAGTGGGGCTAGCGGGGGGGCCGAGACCCAGTACTTC. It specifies CASSGASGGAETQYF.

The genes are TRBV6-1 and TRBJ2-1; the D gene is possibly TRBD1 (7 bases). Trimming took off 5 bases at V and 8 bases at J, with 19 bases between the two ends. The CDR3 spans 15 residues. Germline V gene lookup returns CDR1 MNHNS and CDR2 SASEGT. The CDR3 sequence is CASSRNRGGLDEQFF. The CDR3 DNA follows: TGTGCCAGCAGTAGGAACAGGGGAGGTTTGGATGAGCAGTTCTTC.

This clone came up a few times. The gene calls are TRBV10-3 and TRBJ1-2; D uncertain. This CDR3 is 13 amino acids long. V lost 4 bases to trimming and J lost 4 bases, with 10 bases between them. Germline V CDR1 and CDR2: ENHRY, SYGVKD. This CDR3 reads CAISVEGGYGYTF. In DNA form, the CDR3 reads TGTGCCATCAGTGTCGAGGGCGGCTATGGCTACACCTTC.

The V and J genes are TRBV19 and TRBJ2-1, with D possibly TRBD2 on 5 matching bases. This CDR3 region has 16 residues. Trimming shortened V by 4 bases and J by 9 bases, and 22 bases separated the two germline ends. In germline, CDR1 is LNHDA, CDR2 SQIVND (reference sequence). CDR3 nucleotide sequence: TGTGCCAGTAGTAAGACCCAGTCTAGCTTCGATCTTGAGCAGTTCTTC. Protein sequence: CASSKTQSSFDLEQFF.